This record looks at one T cell receptor beta chain sequence and its context. The antigen remains undetermined. The data belong to a study of shared clonotypes between healthy human individuals. Study-wide findings and caveats: The study found lower generation probabilities in non-shared clonotypes than in those shared by all four donors.

The CDR3 totals 12 residues. With 9 bases removed from V and 5 bases from J, the gap between germline ends came to 11 bases. Germline CDR1 and CDR2: MNHNY and SVGAGI (reference sequence). Using immunoSEQ multiplex PCR, the repertoire was profiled, and TCRdb retains in-frame clones only, with some absent. In the table there are about 1.1 million clones, more than 75% of which are singletons. Naive CD45RA+ and memory CD45RA-negative subsets were split from CD4+ cells. The rearrangement uses TRBV6-6 and TRBJ1-5; D ambiguous. The sequence came from a man between 18 and 29 years old in good health. Some clones in this sample may be carry-over from other donors' samples. Sequenced material: memory CD4+ T cells from PBMCs. Subset described: CD45RA-negative fraction. CDR3 in DNA: TGTGCCAGTTACGACTTGGATCAGCCCCAGCATTTT. Its protein product is CASYDLDQPQHF.